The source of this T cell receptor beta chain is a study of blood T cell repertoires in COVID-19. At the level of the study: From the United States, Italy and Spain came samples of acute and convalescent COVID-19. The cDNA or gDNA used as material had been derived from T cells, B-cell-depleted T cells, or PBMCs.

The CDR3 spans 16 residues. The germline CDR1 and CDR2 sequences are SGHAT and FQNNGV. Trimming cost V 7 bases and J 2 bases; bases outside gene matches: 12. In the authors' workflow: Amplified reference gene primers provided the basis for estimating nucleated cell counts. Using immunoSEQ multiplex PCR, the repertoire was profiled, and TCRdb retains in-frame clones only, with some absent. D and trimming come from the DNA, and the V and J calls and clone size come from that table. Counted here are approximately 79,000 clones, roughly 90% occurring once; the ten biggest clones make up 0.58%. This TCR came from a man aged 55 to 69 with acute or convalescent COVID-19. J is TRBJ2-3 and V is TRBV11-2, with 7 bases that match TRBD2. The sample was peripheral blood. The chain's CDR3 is CASNLGTGGSTDTQYF. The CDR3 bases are TGTGCCAGCAACCTGGGGACGGGGGGATCCACAGATACGCAGTATTTT.